The 23 T cell receptor beta chains reported below all come from one sample, sequenced in a study of cytomegalovirus exposure and HLA in healthy donors. The PCR used 60 Vbeta and 13 Jbeta primers. This table comes from immunoSEQ multiplex PCR, and its TCRdb copy is limited to in-frame clones, with some not included. The sample holds 250,000 to 350,000 clones, 70% to 90% seen once. Sequencing was done on a sample of PBMCs. Source of these receptors: a man aged 35 to 55 in good health and CMV-seropositive.

This clone came up once. This same CDR3 is encoded by further DNA sequences in the sample. This chain joins TRBV7-2 and TRBJ2-7, with 12 bases matching TRBD2. The length of the CDR3 is 15 residues. Trimming at V came to 3 bases and at J to 1 base, leaving 1 base not matched to a gene. Germline-derived CDR1 and CDR2 are SGHTA and FQGNSA. The CDR3: CASSFTSGRSYEQYF. The CDR3 DNA sequence: TGTGCCAGCAGCTTTACTAGCGGGAGGTCCTACGAGCAGTACTTC.

This chain joins TRBV5-1 and TRBJ1-1; perhaps TRBD1 as D (6 bases). This CDR3 has 15 amino acids. V lost 6 bases and J 4 bases, leaving 19 bases between the germline ends. The germline V gene encodes CDR1 SGHRS and CDR2 YFSETQ. CDR3 nucleotide sequence: TGCGCCAGCAAATTCGTAACAGGGTGGACCACTGAAGCTTTCTTT. Translation gives CASKFVTGWTTEAFF.

The J gene is TRBJ2-1, the V gene TRBV27; no clear D gene. This CDR3 is built from 15 residues. The germline V gene encodes CDR1 MNHEY and CDR2 SMNVEV (reference sequence). Trimming took off 3 bases at V and 1 base at J, with 10 bases between the two ends. In DNA, the CDR3 is TGTGCCAGCAGTTTTATGCAGAGGTCCTACAATGAGCAGTTCTTC. It encodes CASSFMQRSYNEQFF.

On this clone: A junction end diverges from the germline sequence, so it may reflect a read error. The chain recombines TRBV7-9 with TRBJ2-7; 7 bases map to TRBD1. There are 14 residues in the CDR3. Germline lookup yields CDR1 SEHNR and CDR2 FQNEAQ (reference sequence). The CDR3 protein is CSSSLARGGETWGF. In nucleotides, the CDR3 is TGTTCCAGCAGCTTAGCGCGAGGGGGCGAGACATGGGGCTTC.

This chain uses TRBV5-4 with TRBJ2-1; D may be TRBD1 (5 bases). The CDR3 runs 13 residues. Trimming removed 3 bases at V and 6 bases at J, with 10 bases between. The germline V gene encodes CDR1 SGHNT and CDR2 YYREEE (reference sequence). CDR3 amino acids: CASSWGKGNEQFF. CDR3 DNA: TGTGCCAGCAGCTGGGGCAAGGGCAATGAGCAGTTCTTC.

The chain is built from TRBV11-3 and TRBJ2-7; weak D call: TRBD1 (5 bases). The germline gives CDR1 SGHNT, CDR2 YENEEA. The V gene lost 3 bases and the J gene lost 3 bases, with 12 bases spanning the gap. The CDR3 totals 14 residues. CDR3 sequence: CASSFDSRGYEQYF. The CDR3 DNA follows: TGTGCCAGCAGCTTTGACAGTAGAGGCTACGAGCAGTACTTC.

For this clone: At the DNA level, this CDR3 is encoded by other sequences in the same sample as well. This chain links TRBV2 with TRBJ1-1; 9 positions match TRBD1. Trimming at V came to 6 bases and at J to 1 base, leaving 3 bases not matched to a gene. Germline assignment: CDR1 SNHLY and CDR2 FYNNEI. CDR3 size: 14 residues. CDR3 loop: CASSGQGRNTEAFF. CDR3 coding DNA: TGTGCCAGCAGCGGACAGGGGCGGAACACTGAAGCTTTCTTT.

This chain uses TRBV15 with TRBJ2-7, with D possibly being TRBD2 (5 bases). CDR1 LNHNV and CDR2 YYDKDF come from the germline V gene (reference sequence). Trimming stripped 0 bases from V and 5 bases from J, with 26 bases between. CDR3 length: 19 residues. In DNA, the CDR3 is TGTGCCACCAGCAGAGATCACCGAACTCTAGCCCGGGTGATCCACGAGCAGTACTTC. Translation gives CATSRDHRTLARVIHEQYF.

This chain joins TRBV6-5 and TRBJ1-1; no definite D call. V was clipped by 0 bases and J by 1 base, with 9 bases between them. There are 15 residues in the CDR3. Germline V gene data show CDR1 as MNHEY and CDR2 as SVGAGI. The CDR3 loop reads CASSYSIEKNTEAFF. DNA of the CDR3: TGTGCCAGCAGTTACTCAATTGAGAAGAACACTGAAGCTTTCTTT.

The chain carries TRBV7-6 and TRBJ2-1, with TRBD2 identical over 8 bases. This CDR3 contains 15 residues. The V and J ends lost 1 base and 3 bases, in that order; junction bases with no gene match: 2. Looked up from germline, CDR1 is SGHVS and CDR2 is FNYEAQ. CDR3 nucleotide sequence: TGTGCCAGCAGCTTAGGGCTAGCGGGCTACAATGAGCAGTTCTTC. Translating gives CASSLGLAGYNEQFF.

The gene calls are TRBV6-5 and TRBJ1-5, with 7 bases fitting TRBD1. Germline CDR1 MNHEY, CDR2 SVGAGI. J lost 7 bases, V lost 0 bases, and 9 bases had no gene match. The CDR3 is made up of 16 amino acids. The CDR3 DNA reads TGTGCCAGCAGTTACTCCCGCCGGGACAGTCACCAGCCCCAGCATTTT. It translates to CASSYSRRDSHQPQHF.

This rearrangement joins TRBV11-1 to TRBJ2-1, with a tentative D call TRBD2 (6 bases). CDR3 length: 16 amino acids. Trimming cost V 0 bases and J 4 bases, with 13 bases left between them. Germline V lookup: CDR1 SGHAT, CDR2 FQDESV (reference sequence). CDR3 amino acids: CASSLAGTPAYNEQFF. The CDR3 nucleotides read TGTGCCAGCAGCTTAGCAGGGACTCCAGCTTACAATGAGCAGTTCTTC.

A single count supports this clone. This chain uses TRBV5-6 with TRBJ2-3; D gene ambiguous. Germline assignment: CDR1 SGHDT and CDR2 YYEEEE. V shed 2 bases and J shed 5 bases, with 15 bases lying between them. The CDR3 extends over 15 amino acids. CDR3 nucleotides: TGTGCCAGCAGCTTTATGGGTTTCGGCGGAGATACGCAGTATTTT. Translation: CASSFMGFGGDTQYF.

On this clone: One junction end disagrees with the germline gene, perhaps due to a read error. This rearrangement joins TRBV7-9 to TRBJ1-2, with TRBD1 as a possible D gene (6 bases). There are 14 residues in the CDR3. Germline lookup yields CDR1 SEHNR and CDR2 FQNEAQ (reference sequence). This chain's CDR3 is CSSSLRTDPNGYTF. The DNA for the CDR3 is TGTTCCAGCAGCCTGCGGACAGACCCAAATGGCTACACCTTC.

This clone is a singleton in its sample. The chain recombines TRBV28 with TRBJ1-1; D may be TRBD1 (5 bases). CDR1 and CDR2 from the germline V gene are MDHEN and SYDVKM. Trimming removed 7 bases from V and 3 bases from J, with 15 bases in between. The CDR3 runs 14 residues. For the CDR3, the DNA is TGTGCCAGCATCCCTGGGGGGGACTACACTGAAGCTTTCTTT. Translating it yields CASIPGGDYTEAFF.

V usage is TRBV7-8 and J usage is TRBJ2-1; the match to TRBD2 covers 13 bases. CDR3 length: 15 amino acids. The germline gives CDR1 SGHVS, CDR2 FQNEAQ. V lost 5 bases, J lost 9 bases, and 7 bases stayed unmatched. CDR3 in amino acids: CASSGGTSGTVEQFF. In DNA form, the CDR3 reads TGTGCCAGCAGCGGGGGGACTAGCGGGACAGTTGAGCAGTTCTTC.

The V gene is TRBV7-2, the J gene TRBJ2-3, with D hard to call. Germline V gene sequence: CDR1 SGHTA, CDR2 FQGNSA. The V end was cut by 5 bases, the J end by 2 bases, with 11 bases between. This CDR3 spans 14 amino acids. The CDR3 is CASSPQRSTDTQYF. The DNA for the CDR3 is TGTGCCAGCAGCCCGCAGCGCTCCACAGATACGCAGTATTTT. Using reference TRBV7-2 and TRBJ2-3 for the parts outside the CDR3, the full variable domain is GAGVSQSPSNKVTEKGKDVELRCDPISGHTALYWYRQSLGQGLEFLIYFQGNSAPDKSGLPSDRFSAERTGGSVSTLTIQRTQQEDSAVYLCASSPQRSTDTQYFGPGTRLTVL.

This clone was detected a few times. The chain couples TRBV27 to TRBJ1-1, with 9 bases identical to TRBD1. CDR1 is MNHEY and CDR2 is SMNVEV in the germline V gene (reference sequence). The CDR3 is made up of 12 amino acids. The V segment lost 6 bases and the J segment 10 bases; nucleotides outside the gene matches: 6. The CDR3 loop is CASSNPTGGAFF. Written as DNA, the CDR3 is TGTGCCAGCAGCAACCCGACAGGGGGAGCTTTCTTT.

This clone came up once. The V call is TRBV5-4, the J call TRBJ2-2; TRBD1 matches 10 bases. CDR1 SGHNT and CDR2 YYREEE come from the germline V gene (reference sequence). With V trimmed by 0 bases and J by 6 bases, 5 bases remained unmatched. CDR3 length: 16 amino acids. In DNA form, the CDR3 reads TGTGCCAGCAGCTTGGAACGGACAGGGGGGGCCGGGGAGCTGTTTTTT. It yields the protein CASSLERTGGAGELFF.

The chain couples TRBV10-1 to TRBJ2-7; TRBD2 matches 11 bases. CDR3 length: 15 residues. The ends lost 8 bases at V and 2 bases at J; junction bases unmatched: 8. Germline V gives CDR1 WNHNN, CDR2 SYGVQD (reference sequence). The DNA for the CDR3 is TGCGCCAGCTGTAGGCTAGCGGGAGGAACCTACGAGCAGTACTTC. This translates into CASCRLAGGTYEQYF.

The chain is built from TRBV28 and TRBJ2-7; the D gene is possibly TRBD2 (6 bases). CDR3 length: 14 amino acids. CDR1 is MDHEN and CDR2 is SYDVKM in the germline V gene. V shed 7 bases and J shed 1 base, with 14 bases lying between them. The CDR3: CASTQGTVSYEQYF. DNA for the CDR3: TGTGCCAGCACCCAAGGGACTGTTTCCTACGAGCAGTACTTC.

V and J are TRBV4-1 and TRBJ2-1; 10 nucleotides agree with TRBD2. The germline CDR1 and CDR2 sequences are MGHRA and YSYEKL. The CDR3 runs 15 residues. Unmatched junction bases numbered 7, after V lost 1 base and J lost 10 bases. The CDR3 sequence: CASSQAGVSGGEQFF. CDR3 bases: TGCGCCAGCAGCCAAGCTGGGGTTAGCGGGGGGGAGCAGTTCTTC.

The V call is TRBV10-1, the J call TRBJ2-7; D remains ambiguous. The CDR3 totals 14 residues. The V gene lost 5 bases and the J gene lost 1 base, with 12 bases spanning the gap. CDR1 and CDR2 from the germline V gene are WNHNN and SYGVQD (reference sequence). As DNA, the CDR3 is TGCGCCAGCAGTCCCCAAGGAGCTTCCTACGAGCAGTACTTC. Its protein is CASSPQGASYEQYF.